This TCR beta chain was recorded in a study of identical twins. Study-wide findings and caveats: Cord blood's abundant beta clonotypes had fewer insertions, unlike memory repertoires. Out-of-frame TCR alpha sharing in monozygotic twins exceeded recombination model predictions. The conclusions drew on cross-sectional statistical analysis instead of tracking the same donors.

A single record per CDR3 protein comes from TCRdb applying MiXCR to the 5' RACE reads. The repertoire holds 1.5 million to 2 million distinct CDR3 sequences, with about 32% as singletons. Only healthy Caucasians were included as donors. Trimming left V 2 bases short and J 8 bases short, with 12 bases between. The CDR3 consists of 13 residues. Germline assignment: CDR1 SGHAT and CDR2 FQNNGV. Of note for this clonotype: Its antigen is as yet unknown.

The source is a newborn girl in good health. This chain uses TRBV11-2 with TRBJ1-1; possible D gene TRBD1, 6 bases. The sequencing sample was made of cord blood. This chain's CDR3 is CASSLNGDREAFF. The CDR3 DNA reads as TGTGCCAGCAGCTTAAATGGAGACAGGGAAGCTTTCTTT.